These 10 T cell receptor beta chains came from one sample sequenced in a study of shared clonotypes between healthy human individuals. Profiling relied on immunoSEQ multiplex PCR, and the TCRdb table lists in-frame clones only, not all of them. Of a few hundred thousand clones in the sample, roughly 78% were seen once. The sequenced sample consisted of PBMCs. Receptors were obtained from a woman aged 40 to 55 in good health. Some clones in this sample may be carry-over from other donors' samples.

This rearrangement joins TRBV14 to TRBJ2-5, with 9 bases identical to TRBD1. The CDR3 extends over 17 amino acids. Germline CDR1 reads SGHDN; CDR2 reads FVKESK. V lost 5 bases, J lost 4 bases, and 14 bases stayed unmatched. The CDR3 region is CASSSLAGTGRGETQYF. The CDR3 nucleotides are TGTGCCAGCAGCTCCCTGGCAGGGACAGGGAGGGGAGAGACCCAGTACTTC.

V is TRBV7-2 and J is TRBJ1-5; TRBD1 is a possible D gene (5 bases). CDR3 size: 14 residues. V was pared by 2 bases and J by 5 bases, with 10 bases between. Looked up from germline, CDR1 is SGHTA and CDR2 is FQGNSA. The chain's CDR3 is CASSLTGGYQPQHF. CDR3 DNA sequence: TGTGCCAGCAGCTTAACTGGGGGGTATCAGCCCCAGCATTTT.

The rearrangement uses TRBV7-3 and TRBJ2-1, with D perhaps TRBD1 (5 bases). The CDR3 contains 13 residues. V gave up 5 bases and J gave up 8 bases, with 13 bases separating them. CDR1 and CDR2 (germline): SGHTA, FQGTGA. The CDR3 DNA sequence: TGTGCCAGCAGCCCCGGATGGGGCGATGAGCAGTTCTTC. As protein: CASSPGWGDEQFF. The full variable domain, rest sourced from reference TRBV7-3 and TRBJ2-1, is GAGVSQTPSNKVTEKGKYVELRCDPISGHTALYWYRQSLGQGPEFLIYFQGTGAADDSGLPNDRFFAVRPEGSVSTLKIQRTERGDSAVYLCASSPGWGDEQFFGPGTRLTVL.

This clone was observed a handful of times. V usage is TRBV19 and J usage is TRBJ2-7; D is uncertain. The germline V gene has CDR1 LNHDA and CDR2 SQIVND (reference sequence). The CDR3 runs 13 residues. V was trimmed by 5 bases and J by 4 bases, leaving 12 bases between them. Here the CDR3 DNA reads TGTGCCAGTAGTCGGCAGGCCTTTTACGAGCAGTACTTC. Protein: CASSRQAFYEQYF.

The rearrangement uses TRBV5-4 and TRBJ2-1; unclear D gene. The germline V gene encodes CDR1 SGHNT and CDR2 YYREEE (reference sequence). CDR3 size: 13 residues. Trimming cost V 0 bases and J 9 bases, with 10 bases left between them. CDR3 loop: CASSLEPGGEQFF. The CDR3, as DNA: TGTGCCAGCAGCTTGGAACCGGGCGGTGAGCAGTTCTTC.

The chain links TRBV5-8 to TRBJ2-7, with a tentative D call TRBD1 (5 bases). The CDR3 length is 13 residues. Germline lookup yields CDR1 SGHTS and CDR2 YDEGEE. Trimming pared 4 bases from V and 4 bases from J, leaving 12 bases between. CDR3 in DNA: TGTGCCAGCAGCGACAGCACCCTTTACGAGCAGTACTTC. It translates to CASSDSTLYEQYF.

This chain links TRBV7-7 with TRBJ2-2, with D unresolved. Germline V gene sequence: CDR1 SSHAT, CDR2 FNYEAQ (reference sequence). The V gene lost 3 bases and the J gene lost 0 bases, with 5 bases spanning the gap. The CDR3 totals 14 residues. The CDR3 loop reads CASSFLANTGELFF. The CDR3 DNA follows: TGTGCCAGCAGCTTTTTGGCGAACACCGGGGAGCTGTTTTTT.

This clone showed up just once. One base away lies a much larger clone, so this may be a sequencing read error. This rearrangement joins TRBV30 to TRBJ1-4; D remains unclear. Germline CDR1 is GTSNPN and CDR2 is SVGIG (reference sequence). There are 12 residues in the CDR3. Trimming removed 1 base at V and 8 bases at J, with 8 bases between. CDR3: CAWSAPREKLFF. The DNA for the CDR3 is TGTGCCTGGAGTGCCCCTCGGGAAAAACTGTTTTTT.

In this sample, this clone turned up many times. CDR3 loop: CASSLGQGVGGYTF. CDR3 in DNA: TGTGCCAGCAGCCTGGGACAGGGAGTAGGGGGCTACACCTTC. The gene calls are TRBV27 and TRBJ1-2; TRBD1 matches at 9 bases. The V gene's germline CDR1 is MNHEY and CDR2 SMNVEV (reference sequence). The CDR3 contains 14 residues. V shed 6 bases and J 8 bases; nucleotides not matched to a gene: 10.

This rearrangement joins TRBV6-1 to TRBJ2-2; perhaps TRBD1 as D (6 bases). The CDR3 consists of 15 residues. Germline values: CDR1 MNHNS, CDR2 SASEGT. V was clipped by 6 bases and J by 1 base, with 12 bases between them. The CDR3 is CASRYTGQNTGELFF. As DNA, the CDR3 is TGTGCCAGCAGATATACGGGACAGAACACCGGGGAGCTGTTTTTT.